The clone carrying this TCR beta chain was seen a single time. The CDR3 runs to 15 residues. V lost 1 base to trimming and J lost 4 bases, with 13 bases between them. Germline CDR1 SEHNR, CDR2 FQNEAQ (reference sequence). TCRdb reprocessed the RT-PCR reads via MiXCR and lists one record per CDR3 protein. This table has approximately 200,000 distinct CDR3 sequences, about 40% appearing once. This sample stems from a study of patients and donors after allogeneic stem cell transplantation. The receptor was isolated from a human donor who was either an allogeneic HSCT recipient or a stem cell or donor lymphocyte infusion donor (not recorded which). It is not recorded whose cells these are; they may come from a transplant donor. Sequencing was performed on blood, either unsorted or a sorted T cell fraction (not recorded which). V is TRBV7-9 and J is TRBJ1-2; D is perhaps TRBD1 (5 bases). The CDR3 bases are TGTGCCAGCAGCTTAGGGAGGGACTTGGGCTATGGCTACACCTTC. Its protein product is CASSLGRDLGYGYTF.